This T cell receptor beta chain was captured by sequencing in a study of immune evolution from preneoplasia to lung adenocarcinoma. Study-wide points: Normal lung had highest clonality; later lesions appeared denser, more diverse.

Patient tissue came from resections in Japan or China, 2014–2017. Histologic diagnosis was independently verified by two lung pathologists. Details on this clone: The antigen is unknown.

There are 13 residues in the CDR3. Trimming cost V 6 bases and J 5 bases, with 13 bases left between them. Germline-derived CDR1 and CDR2 are LNHDA and SQIVND (reference sequence). Sequencing was performed with immunoSEQ multiplex PCR; in TCRdb, only in-frame clones are kept and a portion is missing. Here the sample spans fewer than 6,500 clones, roughly 79% being singletons. V gene TRBV19 combines with J gene TRBJ1-1; TRBD1 might be the D (6 bases). The receptor was isolated from a person aged 60-79 years with lung adenocarcinoma. Input material: FFPE minimally invasive lung adenocarcinoma tissue. This CDR3 is CASRGHRETEAFF. In DNA form, the CDR3 reads TGTGCCAGTAGAGGACACAGGGAAACTGAAGCTTTCTTT.